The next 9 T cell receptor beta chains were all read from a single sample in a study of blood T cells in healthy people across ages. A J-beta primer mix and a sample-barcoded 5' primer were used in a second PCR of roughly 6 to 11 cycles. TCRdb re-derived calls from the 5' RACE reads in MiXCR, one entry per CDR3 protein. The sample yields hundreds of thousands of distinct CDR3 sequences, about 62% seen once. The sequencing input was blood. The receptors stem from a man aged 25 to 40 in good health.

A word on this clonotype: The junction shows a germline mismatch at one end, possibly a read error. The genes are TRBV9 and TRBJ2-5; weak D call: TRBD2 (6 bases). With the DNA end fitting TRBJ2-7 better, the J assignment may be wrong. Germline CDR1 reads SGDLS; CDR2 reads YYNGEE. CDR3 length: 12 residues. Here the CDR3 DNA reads TGTGTCAGCAGCGCCGGGAGCTACGAGCAGTACTTC. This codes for CVSSAGSYEQYF.

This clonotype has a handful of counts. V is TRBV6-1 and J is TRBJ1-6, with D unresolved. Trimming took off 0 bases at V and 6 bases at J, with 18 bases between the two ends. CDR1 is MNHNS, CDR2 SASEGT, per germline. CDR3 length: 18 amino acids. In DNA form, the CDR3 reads TGTGCCAGCAGTGAAGCCCGTTTTAATGCCGCTTTTAATTCACCCCTCCACTTT. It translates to CASSEARFNAAFNSPLHF.

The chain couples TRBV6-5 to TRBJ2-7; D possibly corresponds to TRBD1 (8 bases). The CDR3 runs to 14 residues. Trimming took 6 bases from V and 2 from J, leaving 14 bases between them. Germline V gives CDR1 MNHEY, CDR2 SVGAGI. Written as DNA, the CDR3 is TGTGCCAGCAGGTATACAGGGGGGGCCTACGAGCAGTACTTC. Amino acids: CASRYTGGAYEQYF.

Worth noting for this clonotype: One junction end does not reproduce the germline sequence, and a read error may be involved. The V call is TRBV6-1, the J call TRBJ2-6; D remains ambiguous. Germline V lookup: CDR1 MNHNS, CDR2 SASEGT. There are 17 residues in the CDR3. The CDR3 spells CVSSLGLVVTGANVLTF. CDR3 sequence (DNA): TGTGTCAGCAGTCTAGGCCTGGTAGTGACTGGGGCCAACGTCCTGACTTTC.

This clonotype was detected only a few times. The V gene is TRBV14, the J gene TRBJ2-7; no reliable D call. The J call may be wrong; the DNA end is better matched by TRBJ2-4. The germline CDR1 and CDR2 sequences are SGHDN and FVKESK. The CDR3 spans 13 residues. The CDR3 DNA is TGTGCCAGCAGCCAAGATCAGGTGGACATTCAGTACTTC. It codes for CASSQDQVDIQYF.

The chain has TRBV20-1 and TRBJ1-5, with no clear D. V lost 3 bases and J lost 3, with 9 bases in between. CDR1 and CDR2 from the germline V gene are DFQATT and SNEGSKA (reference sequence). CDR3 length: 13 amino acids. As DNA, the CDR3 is TGCAGTGCTAGTGTGGGGATCAATCAGCCCCAGCATTTT. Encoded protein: CSASVGINQPQHF.

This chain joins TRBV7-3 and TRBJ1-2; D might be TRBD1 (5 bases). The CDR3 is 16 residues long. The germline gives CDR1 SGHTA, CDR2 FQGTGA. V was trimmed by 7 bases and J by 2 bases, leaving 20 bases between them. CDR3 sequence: CASIQPRGGLNYGYTF. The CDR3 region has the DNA TGTGCCAGCATCCAACCCCGGGGGGGTTTGAACTATGGCTACACCTTC. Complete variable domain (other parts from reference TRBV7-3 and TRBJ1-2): GAGVSQTPSNKVTEKGKYVELRCDPISGHTALYWYRQSLGQGPEFLIYFQGTGAADDSGLPNDRFFAVRPEGSVSTLKIQRTERGDSAVYLCASIQPRGGLNYGYTFGSGTRLTVV.

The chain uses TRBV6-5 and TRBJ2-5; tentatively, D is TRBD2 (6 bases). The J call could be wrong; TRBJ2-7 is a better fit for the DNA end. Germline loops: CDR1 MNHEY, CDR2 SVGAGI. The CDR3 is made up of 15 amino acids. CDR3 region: CASSYSMGGEGEQYF. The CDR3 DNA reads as TGTGCCAGCAGTTACTCGATGGGGGGAGAGGGCGAGCAGTACTTC.

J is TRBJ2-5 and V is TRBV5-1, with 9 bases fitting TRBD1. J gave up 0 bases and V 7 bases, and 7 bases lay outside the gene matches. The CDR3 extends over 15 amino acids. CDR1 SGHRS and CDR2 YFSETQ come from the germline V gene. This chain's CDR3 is CASVRGQGYQETQYF. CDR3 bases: TGCGCCAGCGTCAGAGGACAGGGGTACCAAGAGACCCAGTACTTC.